The clone carrying this T cell receptor beta chain was observed many times. Its antigen remains unidentified. Arm-PCR of CDR3 regions and iRepertoire HTBI primers were the basis on which TCR beta libraries were built. A single record per CDR3 protein comes from TCRdb applying MiXCR to the multiplex PCR reads. The data contain under 500,000 distinct CDR3 sequences, about 15% of them singletons. As to time point: newly diagnosed GD, antithyroid drugs for less than 3 months. PBMCs were the source of the RNA used for TCR sequencing. This entry belongs to a study of regulatory T cells in long-lasting Graves disease. Study findings and constraints: Persistent disease was associated with favored TRBV28 usage and with favored use of TRBJ1-2 and TRBJ2-5.

Deletions cut 4 bases from V and 6 bases from J, with 10 bases between. The length of the CDR3 is 13 residues. CDR1 and CDR2 (germline): MNHEY, SMNVEV (reference sequence). These data also formed part of another study, on T cells in Graves' hyperthyroidism and ophthalmopathy. That report adds: Diagnosing involved the use of clinical symptoms, serum thyroxine and TRAb, thyroid ultrasound and orbital computed tomography. Blood also showed most of the thyroid clonotypes that were expanded above 0.001.

The sample consisted of peripheral blood mononuclear cells (PBMCs), taken at new diagnosis, from a patient treated with antithyroid drugs. This sequence originates from a woman aged 25 to 45 with Graves disease. The rearrangement links TRBV27 to TRBJ2-1; D is undetermined. DNA for the CDR3: TGTGCCAGCAGTTATGATAGTAGCAATGAGCAGTTCTTC. Translating gives CASSYDSSNEQFF.